This T cell receptor (beta chain) was identified during a study of beta chain features in type 1 diabetes. Notes on the study in general: Within each of all four CD4+ subsets, Type 1 diabetes patients had TCRB CDR3s that were moderately but significantly shorter.

A word on this clone: What it recognizes is unknown.

The length of the CDR3 is 15 residues. CDR1 and CDR2 (germline): MGHRA, YSYEKL. Trimming cost V 2 bases and J 9 bases; bases outside gene matches: 9. The study reverse transcribed the entire isolated RNA, so it sequenced expressed TCRB transcripts. Method: immunoSEQ multiplex PCR; TCRdb's copy keeps in-frame clones and lacks some. The data show under 300,000 clones, 16% seen once. This sequence was found in a man aged 30 to 39 with type 1 diabetes. Sequenced input: naive CD4+ T cells from blood. The chain recombines TRBV4-1 with TRBJ2-1, with TRBD2 identical over 8 bases. CDR3 in amino acids: CASSQPGLASGEQFF. The CDR3 DNA reads as TGCGCCAGCAGCCAACCCGGACTAGCATCGGGTGAGCAGTTCTTC.